Below are 13 T cell receptor beta chains sequenced from a single sample in a study of cytomegalovirus exposure and HLA in healthy donors. 60 Vbeta and 13 Jbeta primers were used in PCR. The protocol was immunoSEQ multiplex PCR, while the TCRdb copy is restricted to in-frame clones and leaves out a portion. The table records about 220,000 clones, more than 65% of them present only once. The sample comprised PBMCs. Receptor source: a man aged 18 to 30 in good health and CMV-seronegative.

V is TRBV6-5 and J is TRBJ2-1, with 7 bases identical to TRBD2. V was pared by 6 bases and J by 8 bases, with 13 bases of the junction left unmatched. This CDR3 region has 15 residues. Germline CDR1 and CDR2: MNHEY and SVGAGI. The CDR3 loop is CASSSSSGIIYEQFF. CDR3 DNA: TGTGCCAGCAGCTCGTCCAGCGGGATTATCTATGAGCAGTTCTTC.

The J gene is TRBJ2-1, the V gene TRBV27; the match to TRBD2 covers 11 bases. J lost 4 bases, V lost 4 bases, and 3 bases had no gene match. Looked up from germline, CDR1 is MNHEY and CDR2 is SMNVEV (reference sequence). This CDR3 is 15 amino acids long. Here the CDR3 reads CASSSVAGGYNEQFF. The CDR3 DNA reads as TGTGCCAGCAGTTCGGTAGCGGGAGGGTACAATGAGCAGTTCTTC.

The chain joins TRBV7-8 to TRBJ2-7, with 11 bases identical to TRBD1. The CDR3 runs to 18 residues. CDR1 SGHVS and CDR2 FQNEAQ come from the germline V gene. Trimming cost V 0 bases and J 5 bases; bases outside gene matches: 12. CDR3 nucleotide sequence: TGTGCCAGCAGCTTAGCGGGATTCTCCGGGACAGGGGGTAACGAGCAGTACTTC. Translated: CASSLAGFSGTGGNEQYF.

This clone is a singleton in its sample. The CDR3 protein is CASSQSSGRLSYNEQFF. The CDR3 bases are TGCGCCAGCAGCCAAAGTAGCGGGAGGCTCTCCTACAATGAGCAGTTCTTC. J is TRBJ2-1 and V is TRBV4-1; 10 bases line up with TRBD2. The CDR3 spans 17 residues. Germline CDR1 MGHRA, CDR2 YSYEKL. Losses at the gene ends were 2 bases for V and 0 bases for J; bases not matched to a gene: 4.

The V gene is TRBV6-6, the J gene TRBJ2-3; D may be TRBD2 (5 bases). Germline loops: CDR1 MNHNY, CDR2 SVGAGI (reference sequence). This CDR3 comprises 12 residues. V was trimmed by 2 bases and J by 5 bases, leaving 5 bases between them. As DNA, the CDR3 is TGTGCCAGCAGTTACGGGAGAGATACGCAGTATTTT. This encodes CASSYGRDTQYF.

Turning to this clone: Other DNA sequences in the same sample also yield this CDR3. The gene calls are TRBV30 and TRBJ2-1; D unresolved. The germline CDR1 and CDR2 sequences are GTSNPN and SVGIG (reference sequence). The CDR3 contains 12 residues. V lost 0 bases to trimming and J lost 7 bases, with 7 bases between them. CDR3 coding DNA: TGTGCCTGGAGTGTAGTAGAAAATGAGCAGTTCTTC. Amino acids: CAWSVVENEQFF.

This sequence joins TRBV7-6 and TRBJ2-2, with 10 bases identical to TRBD1. J gave up 5 bases and V 3 bases, and 6 bases lay outside the gene matches. CDR1 SGHVS and CDR2 FNYEAQ come from the germline V gene. This CDR3 has 16 residues. In nucleotides, the CDR3 is TGTGCCAGCAGCTTTGGGACAGGGGCCTATACCGGGGAGCTGTTTTTT. This translates into CASSFGTGAYTGELFF.

This clone was found a few times. The chain couples TRBV6-6 to TRBJ2-7; 8 bases map to TRBD1. This CDR3 has 13 amino acids. The germline V gene encodes CDR1 MNHNY and CDR2 SVGAGI (reference sequence). Trimming removed 6 bases from V and 3 bases from J; junction bases left unmatched: 4. CDR3: CASRLQGGYEQYF. In DNA, the CDR3 is TGTGCCAGCAGATTACAGGGGGGCTACGAGCAGTACTTC.

V usage is TRBV4-1 and J usage is TRBJ1-6; no reliable D call. Trimming removed 0 bases at V and 8 bases at J, with 8 bases between. The CDR3 is made up of 14 amino acids. Germline CDR1 MGHRA, CDR2 YSYEKL. CDR3 protein: CASSQDRRDSPLHF. CDR3 DNA: TGCGCCAGCAGCCAAGATAGACGGGATTCACCCCTCCACTTT.

This sequence joins TRBV11-2 and TRBJ2-2; D not resolved. CDR3 length: 14 amino acids. Germline V lookup: CDR1 SGHAT, CDR2 FQNNGV. The V and J ends lost 0 bases and 7 bases respectively, with 9 bases between them. As DNA, the CDR3 is TGTGCCAGCAGCTTAGATTCTCCCGTCGGGGAGCTGTTTTTT. It specifies CASSLDSPVGELFF.

This sequence joins TRBV9 and TRBJ1-5; the D gene is possibly TRBD1 (6 bases). The CDR3 extends over 15 amino acids. V was trimmed by 3 bases and J by 5 bases, leaving 15 bases between them. CDR1 is SGDLS and CDR2 is YYNGEE in the germline V gene. CDR3 loop: CASSAGGPSYQPQHF. The CDR3 nucleotides read TGTGCCAGCAGCGCGGGGGGGCCCAGCTATCAGCCCCAGCATTTT. Full variable domain (missing parts from reference TRBV9 and TRBJ1-5): DSGVTQTPKHLITATGQRVTLRCSPRSGDLSVYWYQQSLDQGLQFLIQYYNGEERAKGNILERFSAQQFPDLHSELNLSSLELGDSALYFCASSAGGPSYQPQHFGDGTRLSIL.

This chain joins TRBV9 and TRBJ1-2; tentatively, D is TRBD1 (5 bases). CDR3 length: 13 amino acids. Germline lookup yields CDR1 SGDLS and CDR2 YYNGEE. Trimming shortened V by 5 bases and J by 4 bases, and 12 bases separated the two germline ends. The CDR3, as DNA: TGTGCCAGCAGGTCAGGGTTTGCCTATGGCTACACCTTC. It yields the protein CASRSGFAYGYTF.

This clone was detected once. CDR3 sequence (DNA): TGTGCCAGCAGCTTAGATACGGGCACAGATACGCAGTATTTT. It codes for CASSLDTGTDTQYF. The chain is built from TRBV7-2 and TRBJ2-3; D unresolved. Between the trimmed V and J ends, which lost 1 base and 1 base, there was a span of 6 bases. The CDR3 is 14 amino acids. Germline V lookup: CDR1 SGHTA, CDR2 FQGNSA. The full variable domain, in which reference TRBV7-2 and TRBJ2-3 provide the parts outside the CDR3, is GAGVSQSPSNKVTEKGKDVELRCDPISGHTALYWYRQSLGQGLEFLIYFQGNSAPDKSGLPSDRFSAERTGGSVSTLTIQRTQQEDSAVYLCASSLDTGTDTQYFGPGTRLTVL.